This TCR beta chain was identified during a study of blood T cells in healthy people across ages. Whole-study results and caveats: TCR beta diversity per million T cells fell roughly linearly with age.

This clonotype was counted ten times or more. Its antigen remains unidentified. A J-beta primer mix and a sample-barcoded 5' primer were used in a second PCR of roughly 7 to 12 cycles. Every sample returned 2.5 million or more CDR3-containing paired-end reads. TCRdb ran MiXCR on the 5' RACE reads and lists one entry per CDR3 protein. The sample carries 1.8 million or so distinct CDR3 sequences, about two fifths recorded once. About 9.9 milliliters of peripheral blood were drawn from each donor. There were at least 6 micrograms of total RNA extracted from every sample. The CDR3 has 14 amino acids. Looked up from germline, CDR1 is LGHNA and CDR2 is YSLEER. Germline trimming cut 4 bases from V and 3 bases from J; bases unmatched to any gene: 3.

The TCR originated in a human donor in good health. The sequenced sample consisted of blood. V usage is TRBV4-3 and J usage is TRBJ2-5, with 9 bases aligning to TRBD1. CDR3 nucleotide sequence: TGCGCCAGCAGCCGGGGACAGGGAAAAGAGACCCAGTACTTC. It is translated as CASSRGQGKETQYF.